A single sample is the source of the 20 T cell receptor beta chains below, sequenced in a study of cytomegalovirus exposure and HLA in healthy donors. In the PCR, 60 Vbeta and 13 Jbeta primers were used. Sequencing was performed with immunoSEQ multiplex PCR; in TCRdb, only in-frame clones are kept and a portion is missing. The sample has fewer than 120,000 clones, 76% seen once. Sequenced input: PBMCs. Receptor source: a man aged 25 to 45 in good health and CMV-seropositive.

This rearrangement joins TRBV6-1 to TRBJ2-7, with 11 bases aligning to TRBD2. With 7 bases clipped from V and 4 bases from J, the junction kept 9 bases outside the gene matches. The CDR3 loop spans 15 amino acids. Germline values: CDR1 MNHNS, CDR2 SASEGT. The CDR3 protein is CASTNSGGAEYEQYF. The CDR3 region has the DNA TGTGCCAGCACAAATAGCGGGGGGGCCGAATACGAGCAGTACTTC.

The chain recombines TRBV27 with TRBJ1-1, with D possibly matching TRBD1 (6 bases). This CDR3 region has 15 residues. The V end was cut by 5 bases, the J end by 1 base, with 14 bases between. Germline V lookup: CDR1 MNHEY, CDR2 SMNVEV (reference sequence). CDR3 residues: CASSKWDNPNTEAFF. In DNA, the CDR3 is TGTGCCAGCAGTAAATGGGACAACCCGAACACTGAAGCTTTCTTT.

J is TRBJ2-1 and V is TRBV19; 8 positions match TRBD2. J gave up 0 bases and V 6 bases, and 10 bases lay outside the gene matches. Looked up from germline, CDR1 is LNHDA and CDR2 is SQIVND (reference sequence). The CDR3 sequence is 17 residues long. The CDR3 protein is CASRRTGGPSSYNEQFF. The CDR3 coding sequence is TGTGCCAGTAGAAGGACGGGGGGGCCCTCCTCCTACAATGAGCAGTTCTTC.

Remarks on this clone: A junction boundary mismatches the germline segment, possibly from a read error. This chain joins TRBV6-6 and TRBJ2-7; 10 bases line up with TRBD1. Germline V gives CDR1 MNHNY, CDR2 SVGAGI (reference sequence). The CDR3 is 15 residues long. The CDR3 sequence is CASNYAGTGVYEQYF. CDR3 sequence (DNA): TGTGCCAGCAATTACGCCGGGACAGGGGTTTACGAGCAGTACTTC.

V and J are TRBV5-6 and TRBJ2-3, with 9 bases lining up with TRBD2. Germline V CDR1 and CDR2: SGHDT, YYEEEE. J lost 2 bases, V lost 4 bases, and 5 bases had no gene match. The CDR3 totals 15 residues. The CDR3 bases are TGTGCCAGCAGCGCGACTAGCGGTATCACAGATACGCAGTATTTT. Its protein is CASSATSGITDTQYF.

The gene calls are TRBV5-1 and TRBJ2-3, with TRBD1 identical over 7 bases. The CDR3 is made up of 13 amino acids. Unmatched junction bases numbered 3, after V lost 4 bases and J lost 4 bases. Germline values: CDR1 SGHRS, CDR2 YFSETQ. This chain's CDR3 is CASSRGQADTQYF. The CDR3 bases are TGCGCCAGCAGCAGAGGACAGGCAGATACGCAGTATTTT.

This chain uses TRBV28 with TRBJ1-5, with TRBD1 identical over 10 bases. Germline V CDR1 and CDR2: MDHEN, SYDVKM. CDR3 length: 14 amino acids. The V gene end was trimmed by 3 bases and the J gene end by 5 bases; junction bases not matched to a gene: 1. DNA for the CDR3: TGTGCCAGCAGTTTGGGACAGGGGTATCAGCCCCAGCATTTT. Protein sequence: CASSLGQGYQPQHF.

The chain couples TRBV7-9 to TRBJ2-5; the match to TRBD2 covers 12 bases. Per germline, CDR1 SEHNR and CDR2 FQNEAQ (reference sequence). The CDR3 is 16 amino acids. V lost 4 bases and J lost 4; bases outside the gene matches: 7. CDR3 region: CASSSRLAGVVETQYF. The CDR3 DNA sequence: TGTGCCAGCAGCTCTCGACTAGCGGGGGTGGTAGAGACCCAGTACTTC.

V usage is TRBV19 and J usage is TRBJ2-5, with 13 bases fitting TRBD2. Per the germline V gene, CDR1 is LNHDA and CDR2 is SQIVND (reference sequence). The CDR3 covers 16 residues. The trim removed 6 bases at V and 4 bases at J, leaving 8 bases unmatched. The CDR3 here is CASRQTSGGAGETQYF. CDR3 sequence (DNA): TGTGCCAGTAGACAAACTAGCGGGGGGGCAGGAGAGACCCAGTACTTC.

The V and J genes are TRBV14 and TRBJ2-5; D unclear. Trimming shortened V by 2 bases and J by 5 bases, and 9 bases separated the two germline ends. This CDR3 contains 13 residues. Looked up from germline, CDR1 is SGHDN and CDR2 is FVKESK. The CDR3 loop reads CASSQRARETQYF. The CDR3 nucleotides read TGTGCCAGCAGCCAACGTGCCCGGGAGACCCAGTACTTC.

The chain is built from TRBV14 and TRBJ1-4, with D uncertain. Per the germline V gene, CDR1 is SGHDN and CDR2 is FVKESK. The CDR3 totals 13 residues. The V end lost 1 base, the J end lost 10 bases, and 10 bases lay between the germline ends. This CDR3 reads CASSQVDYGKLFF. CDR3 sequence (DNA): TGTGCCAGCAGCCAAGTGGACTATGGAAAACTGTTTTTT.

The chain has TRBV6-5 and TRBJ2-2; the match to TRBD2 covers 7 bases. The CDR3 sequence is 13 residues long. Germline V gene sequence: CDR1 MNHEY, CDR2 SVGAGI. J was trimmed by 6 bases and V by 9 bases; bases with no gene match: 7. The CDR3 spells CASLEAGAGELFF. In DNA, the CDR3 is TGTGCCAGTTTGGAGGCGGGGGCCGGGGAGCTGTTTTTT.

This chain connects TRBV4-3 to TRBJ2-3, with 7 positions matching TRBD1. Germline CDR1 LGHNA, CDR2 YSLEER. V shed 0 bases and J 2 bases; nucleotides not matched to a gene: 8. The CDR3 is made up of 17 amino acids. CDR3 nucleotide sequence: TGCGCCAGCAGCCAAGAAATTATACAGGGGATCACAGATACGCAGTATTTT. Translating it yields CASSQEIIQGITDTQYF.

This sequence joins TRBV9 and TRBJ1-6, with D unresolved. Germline V CDR1 and CDR2: SGDLS, YYNGEE. Trimming left V 3 bases short and J 6 bases short, with 10 bases between. The CDR3 extends over 14 amino acids. The CDR3 protein is CASSAQATNSPLHF. DNA for the CDR3: TGTGCCAGCAGCGCCCAGGCAACTAATTCACCCCTCCACTTT.

The chain combines TRBV4-3 with TRBJ2-1; 10 bases align to TRBD1. Germline V gene lookup returns CDR1 LGHNA and CDR2 YSLEER. The CDR3 totals 14 residues. J was trimmed by 8 bases and V by 4 bases; bases with no gene match: 5. The CDR3 nucleotides read TGCGCCAGCAGCCCGGGACAGGGGCTGGATGAGCAGTTCTTC. It codes for CASSPGQGLDEQFF.

V usage is TRBV5-5 and J usage is TRBJ2-7, with D maybe TRBD1 (6 bases). Germline V lookup: CDR1 SGHKS, CDR2 YYEKEE (reference sequence). Trimming took 4 bases from V and 1 from J, leaving 12 bases between them. The CDR3 runs to 14 residues. The CDR3, as DNA: TGTGCCAGCAGCCGGACAGTAGGGTCCTACGAGCAGTACTTC. Its protein is CASSRTVGSYEQYF.

The rearrangement uses TRBV6-5 and TRBJ2-7, with 12 bases identical to TRBD1. The germline V gene has CDR1 MNHEY and CDR2 SVGAGI. Trimming cost V 6 bases and J 5 bases; bases outside gene matches: 5. The CDR3 has 14 amino acids. This CDR3 is CASREGQGAHEQYF. Written as DNA, the CDR3 is TGTGCCAGCAGAGAGGGACAGGGGGCCCACGAGCAGTACTTC.

V usage is TRBV6-4 and J usage is TRBJ2-2, with 9 bases aligning to TRBD2. CDR3 length: 16 amino acids. The V gene end was trimmed by 6 bases and the J gene end by 1 base; junction bases not matched to a gene: 6. Germline CDR1 reads MRHNA; CDR2 reads SNTAGT. As DNA, the CDR3 is TGTGCCAGCAGGAGAGAAGCGGGGGGGAACACCGGGGAGCTGTTTTTT. It yields the protein CASRREAGGNTGELFF.

The chain combines TRBV9 with TRBJ2-7, with 9 bases identical to TRBD1. The CDR3 has 15 residues. CDR1 and CDR2 (germline): SGDLS, YYNGEE. V lost 3 bases to trimming and J lost 6 bases; unmatched junction nucleotides: 10. The CDR3 region has the DNA TGTGCCAGCAGCGCGGAGACGACAGGGGGGAGCGAGCAGTACTTC. Protein: CASSAETTGGSEQYF. The whole variable domain, filled in from reference TRBV9 and TRBJ2-7, reads DSGVTQTPKHLITATGQRVTLRCSPRSGDLSVYWYQQSLDQGLQFLIQYYNGEERAKGNILERFSAQQFPDLHSELNLSSLELGDSALYFCASSAETTGGSEQYFGPGTRLTVT.

The chain is built from TRBV5-1 and TRBJ2-2; 7 bases match TRBD2. The germline gives CDR1 SGHRS, CDR2 YFSETQ. The CDR3 extends over 16 amino acids. V was pared by 3 bases and J by 4 bases, with 9 bases of the junction left unmatched. CDR3 sequence: CASSSSRGTATGELFF. The CDR3 nucleotides read TGCGCCAGCAGCTCTTCGCGGGGGACGGCCACCGGGGAGCTGTTTTTT. The full variable domain, in which reference TRBV5-1 and TRBJ2-2 provide the parts outside the CDR3, is KAGVTQTPRYLIKTRGQQVTLSCSPISGHRSVSWYQQTPGQGLQFLFEYFSETQRNKGNFPGRFSGRQFSNSRSEMNVSTLELGDSALYLCASSSSRGTATGELFFGEGSRLTVL.